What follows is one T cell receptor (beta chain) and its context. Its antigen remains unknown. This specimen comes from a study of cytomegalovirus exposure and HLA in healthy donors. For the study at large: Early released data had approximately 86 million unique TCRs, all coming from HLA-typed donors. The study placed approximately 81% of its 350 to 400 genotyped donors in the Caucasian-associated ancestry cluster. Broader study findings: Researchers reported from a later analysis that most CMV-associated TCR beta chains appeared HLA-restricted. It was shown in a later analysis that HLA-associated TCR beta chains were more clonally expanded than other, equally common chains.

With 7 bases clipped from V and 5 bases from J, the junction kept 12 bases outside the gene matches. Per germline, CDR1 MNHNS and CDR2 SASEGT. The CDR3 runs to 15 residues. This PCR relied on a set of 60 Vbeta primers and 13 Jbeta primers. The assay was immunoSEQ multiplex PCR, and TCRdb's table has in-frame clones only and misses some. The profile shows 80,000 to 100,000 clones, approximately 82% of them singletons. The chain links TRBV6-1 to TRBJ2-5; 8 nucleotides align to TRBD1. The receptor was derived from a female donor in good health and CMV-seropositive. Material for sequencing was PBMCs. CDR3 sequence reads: CASTSPGRGRETQYF. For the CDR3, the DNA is TGTGCCAGCACCTCTCCGGGCAGGGGGCGTGAGACCCAGTACTTC.